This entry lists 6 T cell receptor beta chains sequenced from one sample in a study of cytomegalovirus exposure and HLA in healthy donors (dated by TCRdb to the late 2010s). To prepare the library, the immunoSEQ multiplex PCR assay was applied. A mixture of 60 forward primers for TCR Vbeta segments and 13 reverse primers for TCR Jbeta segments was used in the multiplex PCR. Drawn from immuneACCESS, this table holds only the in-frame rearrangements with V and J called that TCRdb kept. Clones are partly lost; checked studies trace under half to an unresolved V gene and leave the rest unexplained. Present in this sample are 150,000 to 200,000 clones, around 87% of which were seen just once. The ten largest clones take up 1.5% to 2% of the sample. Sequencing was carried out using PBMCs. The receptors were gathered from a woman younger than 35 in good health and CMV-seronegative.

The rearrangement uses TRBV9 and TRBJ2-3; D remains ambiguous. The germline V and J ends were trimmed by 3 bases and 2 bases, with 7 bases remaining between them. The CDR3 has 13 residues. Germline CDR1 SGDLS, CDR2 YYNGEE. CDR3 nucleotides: TGTGCCAGCAGCGCCCAAATCACAGATACGCAGTATTTT. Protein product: CASSAQITDTQYF.

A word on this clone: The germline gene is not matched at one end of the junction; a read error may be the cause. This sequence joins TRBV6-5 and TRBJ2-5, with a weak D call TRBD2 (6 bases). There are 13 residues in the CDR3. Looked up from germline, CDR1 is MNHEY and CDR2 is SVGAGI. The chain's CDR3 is CASSYQSGETRYF. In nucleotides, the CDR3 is TGTGCCAGCAGTTACCAGTCGGGGGAGACCCGGTACTTC.

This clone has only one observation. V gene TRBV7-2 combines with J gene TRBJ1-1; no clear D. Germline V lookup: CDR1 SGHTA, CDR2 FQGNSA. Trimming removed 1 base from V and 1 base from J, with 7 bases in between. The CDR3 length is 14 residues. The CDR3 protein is CASSLVYKNTEAFF. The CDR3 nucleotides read TGTGCCAGCAGCTTAGTTTACAAGAACACTGAAGCTTTCTTT.

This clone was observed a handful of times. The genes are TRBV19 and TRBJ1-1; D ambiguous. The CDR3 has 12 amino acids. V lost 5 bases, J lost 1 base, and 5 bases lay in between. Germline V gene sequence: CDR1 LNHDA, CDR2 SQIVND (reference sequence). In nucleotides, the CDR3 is TGTGCCAGTAGTTACAGGAACACTGAAGCTTTCTTT. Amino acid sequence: CASSYRNTEAFF. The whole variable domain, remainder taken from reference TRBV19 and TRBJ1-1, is DGGITQSPKYLFRKEGQNVTLSCEQNLNHDAMYWYRQDPGQGLRLIYYSQIVNDFQKGDIAEGYSVSREKKESFPLTVTSAQKNPTAFYLCASSYRNTEAFFGQGTRLTVV.

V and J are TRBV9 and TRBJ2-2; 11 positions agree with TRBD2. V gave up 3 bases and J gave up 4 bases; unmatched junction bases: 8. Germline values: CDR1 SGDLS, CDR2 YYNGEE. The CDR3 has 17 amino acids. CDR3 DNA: TGTGCCAGCAGCGCTCTTTCCGGGACTAGCGGCACCGGGGAGCTGTTTTTT. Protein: CASSALSGTSGTGELFF.

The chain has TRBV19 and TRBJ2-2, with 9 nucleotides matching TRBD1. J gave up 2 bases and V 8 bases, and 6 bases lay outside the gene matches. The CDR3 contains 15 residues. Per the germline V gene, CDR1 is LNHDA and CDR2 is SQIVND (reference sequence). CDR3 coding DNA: TGTGCCAGTGGCAACAGGGGGCAAAACACCGGGGAGCTGTTTTTT. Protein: CASGNRGQNTGELFF.